Listed below are T cell receptor beta chains from one sample, sequenced in a study of human T cells and chemical hapten exposure. TCRdb re-derived calls from the RACE reads in MiXCR, one entry per CDR3 protein. The table lists 180,000 or so distinct CDR3 sequences, about 15% of them singletons. Sequences were derived from whole blood, sampled in connection with sensitization to the hapten diphenylcyclopropenone (DPC). Receptors were obtained from a woman aged 25 to 39 with alopecia areata. Some clones in this sample may be carry-over from other donors' samples. Each CDR3 is given with its conserved first and last residue. D genes are given only for firm matches. A clone size is listed for some rows: how often the clone was seen (once, few, many), or a class if it is expanded.

DNA: TGCAGCGTTGAAGATTTTGGGAGCGGGAGCTTCGGGAATGAGCAGTTCTTC
CDR3: CSVEDFGSGSFGNEQFF
size: many
V: TRBV29-1
D: TRBD2
J: TRBJ2-1

DNA: TGCAGCGCTGGACAGGGGGCTGGCGAGCAGTACTTC
CDR3: CSAGQGAGEQYF
size: many
V: TRBV29-1
D: TRBD1
J: TRBJ2-7

DNA: TGTGCCAGTACTTCTCTGTCCATTCTCAATCAGCCCCAGCATTTT
CDR3: CASTSLSILNQPQHF
size: NA
V: TRBV19
D: NA
J: TRBJ1-5

DNA: TGTGCCAGCTCCGTTGTGGTCCAGTCTGAAGCTTTCTTT
CDR3: CASSVVVQSEAFF
size: NA
V: TRBV7-2
D: NA
J: TRBJ1-1

DNA: TGCAGCGTTGAAGGCCAGCAGAACACTGAAGCTTTCTTT
CDR3: CSVEGQQNTEAFF
size: many
V: TRBV29-1
D: NA
J: TRBJ1-1

DNA: TGTGCCAGCAGTTTATGGGGGCTCGTCGGAGGGGCCAACGTCCTGACTTTC
CDR3: CASSLWGLVGGANVLTF
size: NA
V: TRBV12-3/TRBV12-4
D: NA
J: TRBJ2-6

DNA: TGCGCCAGCAGCCAAGGTGGTAGCGGGAGGGGGCCAGATACGCAGTATTTT
CDR3: CASSQGGSGRGPDTQYF
size: NA
V: TRBV4-1
D: TRBD2
J: TRBJ2-3

DNA: TGCAGTGCTAATAGCGGCATACACTACAATGAGCAGTTCTTC
CDR3: CSANSGIHYNEQFF
size: few
V: TRBV20-1
D: NA
J: TRBJ2-1

DNA: TGTGCCAGCAGCCGCTGGGGGGACAATCAGCCCCAGCATTTT
CDR3: CASSRWGDNQPQHF
size: NA
V: TRBV7-9
D: NA
J: TRBJ1-5

DNA: TGCAGCGTTGTCGAAGGGAGACCCTACGAGCAGTACTTC
CDR3: CSVVEGRPYEQYF
size: NA
V: TRBV29-1
D: NA
J: TRBJ2-7

DNA: TGTGCCAGCAGTTTTGGCAGGACCGACCAAGAGACCCAGTACTTC
CDR3: CASSFGRTDQETQYF
size: few
V: TRBV27
D: NA
J: TRBJ2-5

DNA: TGTGCCACTCTGCGGGGCGCGAACACCGGGGAGCTGTTTTTT
CDR3: CATLRGANTGELFF
size: NA
V: TRBV28
D: NA
J: TRBJ2-2

DNA: TGTGCCAGCAGCCAAGTAGCGGGTCCAACCTACGAGCAGTACTTC
CDR3: CASSQVAGPTYEQYF
size: few
V: TRBV4-2
D: TRBD2
J: TRBJ2-7

DNA: TGTGCCAGCAGGCTGGGACAGTCGGATCAGCCCCAGCATTTT
CDR3: CASRLGQSDQPQHF
size: NA
V: TRBV28
D: TRBD1
J: TRBJ1-5

DNA: TGCAGCGTTAGACTAGCGGACAATGAGCAGTTCTTC
CDR3: CSVRLADNEQFF
size: NA
V: TRBV29-1
D: TRBD2
J: TRBJ2-1

DNA: TGTGCCAGCTCACCTCCGGGGGAAGAGACCCAGTACTTC
CDR3: CASSPPGEETQYF
size: many
V: TRBV18
D: NA
J: TRBJ2-5